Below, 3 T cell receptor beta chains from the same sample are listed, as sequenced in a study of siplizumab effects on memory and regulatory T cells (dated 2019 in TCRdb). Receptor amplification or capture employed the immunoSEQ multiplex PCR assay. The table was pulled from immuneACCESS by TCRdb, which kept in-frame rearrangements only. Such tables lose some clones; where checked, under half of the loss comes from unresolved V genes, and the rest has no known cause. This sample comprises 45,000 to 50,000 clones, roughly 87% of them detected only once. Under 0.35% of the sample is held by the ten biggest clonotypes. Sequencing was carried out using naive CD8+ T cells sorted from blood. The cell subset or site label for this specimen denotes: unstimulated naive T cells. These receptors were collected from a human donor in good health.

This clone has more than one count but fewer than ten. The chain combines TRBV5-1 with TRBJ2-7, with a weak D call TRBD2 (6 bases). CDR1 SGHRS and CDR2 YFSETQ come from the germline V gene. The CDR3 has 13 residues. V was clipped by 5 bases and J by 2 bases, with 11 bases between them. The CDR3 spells CASSLPGAYEQYF. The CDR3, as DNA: TGCGCCAGCAGTTTACCGGGGGCCTACGAGCAGTACTTC.

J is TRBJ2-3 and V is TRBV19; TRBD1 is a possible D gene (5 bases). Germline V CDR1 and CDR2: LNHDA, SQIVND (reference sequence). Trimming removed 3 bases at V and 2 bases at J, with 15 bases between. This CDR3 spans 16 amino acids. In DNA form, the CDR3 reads TGTGCCAGTAGTATGCCCCCAGGGCCTGACACAGATACGCAGTATTTT. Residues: CASSMPPGPDTDTQYF.

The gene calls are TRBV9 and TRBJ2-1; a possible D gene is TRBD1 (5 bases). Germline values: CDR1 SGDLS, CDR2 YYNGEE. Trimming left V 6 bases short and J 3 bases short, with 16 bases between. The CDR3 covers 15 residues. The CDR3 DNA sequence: TGTGCCAGCACCCAGGGCGCGCGTGACTACAATGAGCAGTTCTTC. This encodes CASTQGARDYNEQFF.